This TCR beta chain was sequenced in a study of blood T cell repertoires in COVID-19. In the study overall: The United States, Italy and Spain provided the acute and convalescent COVID-19 samples. T cells, B-cell-depleted T cells, or PBMCs provided the cDNA or gDNA that served as material.

With V trimmed by 4 bases and J by 4 bases, 5 bases remained unmatched. The CDR3 consists of 15 residues. Germline CDR1 is SGHTA and CDR2 is FQGNSA. Authors' methods: Reference gene primer amplification gave nucleated cell count estimates. TCRdb's copy holds only in-frame clones and misses some; the assay was immunoSEQ multiplex PCR. D and trimming were read from the DNA, whereas the V and J calls and clone size are those reported in that table. The table records over 65,000 clones, under 90% of them present only once. This chain links TRBV7-2 with TRBJ2-1; 9 nucleotides align to TRBD2. Sequenced: peripheral blood. The receptor's source is an elderly man with acute or convalescent COVID-19. The CDR3 loop reads CASSSGLARYNEQFF. CDR3 DNA sequence: TGTGCCAGCAGCTCCGGACTAGCGAGGTACAATGAGCAGTTCTTC.